A selection of T cell receptor beta chains follows, all from one sample in a study of T cell repertoires in cytomegalovirus infection. Using its own MiXCR run on the reads, TCRdb lists one record per CDR3 protein. There are about 260,000 distinct CDR3 sequences in the sample; approximately 14% occur only once, and 8.8% lies in the top ten. The sample was PBMCs. Receptor source: a human donor in good health (CMV status not recorded). Some clones in this sample may be carry-over from other donors' samples. CDR3s include the opening cysteine and the closing phenylalanine or tryptophan. D genes are given only for firm matches. Clone size appears in some rows only: once, few, many, or a class for an expanded clone.

length | J | V | size | D | CDR3 | DNA
14 | TRBJ1-2 | TRBV6-6 | few | TRBD1 | CASSYGDRGRGYTF | TGTGCCAGCAGTTACGGGGACAGGGGTCGTGGCTACACCTTC
11 | TRBJ2-5 | TRBV29-1 | - | - | CSVREQETQYF | TGCAGCGTTCGGGAGCAAGAGACCCAGTACTTC
15 | TRBJ2-5 | TRBV28 | many | TRBD1 | CASRGGQGAWETQYF | TGTGCCAGCAGGGGGGGACAGGGGGCGTGGGAGACCCAGTACTTC
14 | TRBJ1-2 | TRBV11-2 | many | TRBD1 | CASSWTGGDYGYTF | TGTGCCAGCAGCTGGACAGGGGGCGACTATGGCTACACCTTC
16 | TRBJ1-4 | TRBV20-1 | few | - | CSASGSSGATNEKLFF | TGCAGTGCATCCGGGTCGAGCGGGGCAACTAATGAAAAACTGTTTTTT
14 | TRBJ1-1 | TRBV12-3/TRBV12-4 | many | TRBD1 | CASSLTGENTEAFF | TGTGCCAGCAGCTTGACAGGGGAGAACACTGAAGCTTTCTTT
12 | TRBJ2-3 | TRBV13 | few | - | CATSLGTDTQYF | TGTGCCACCTCTCTGGGCACAGATACGCAGTATTTT
15 | TRBJ1-5 | TRBV29-1 | few | - | CSVLKDRGSNQPQHF | TGCAGCGTTCTAAAAGACAGAGGGAGCAATCAGCCCCAGCATTTT
16 | TRBJ2-7 | TRBV5-5 | few | - | CASSEAPGLGTYEQYF | TGTGCCAGCAGCGAAGCGCCGGGGTTAGGGACCTACGAGCAGTACTTC
13 | TRBJ1-1 | TRBV3-1 | - | - | CASSPTPGTEAFF | TGTGCCAGCAGCCCTACGCCCGGGACAGAAGCTTTCTTT
14 | TRBJ2-2 | TRBV20-1 | - | TRBD2 | CSAHGTRDTGELFF | TGCAGTGCTCACGGGACTAGAGACACCGGGGAGCTGTTTTTT
17 | TRBJ1-3 | TRBV5-6 | once | TRBD1 | CASSPPTGGTSGNTIYF | TGTGCCAGCAGCCCACCGACAGGGGGGACCTCTGGAAACACCATATATTTT
10 | TRBJ2-7 | TRBV2 | few | - | CASSDRRQYF | TGTGCCAGCAGTGATAGGAGGCAGTACTTC
14 | TRBJ2-3 | TRBV7-3 | many | - | CASSPHRAADTQYF | TGTGCCAGCAGCCCTCACAGGGCCGCAGATACGCAGTATTTT
15 | TRBJ1-2 | TRBV5-6 | many | TRBD1 | CASSLDRGNLYGYTF | TGTGCCAGCAGCCTGGACAGGGGGAACCTTTATGGCTACACCTTC
13 | TRBJ1-5 | TRBV6-1 | many | - | CASSETSNQPQHF | TGTGCCAGCAGTGAAACTAGCAATCAGCCCCAGCATTTT
15 | TRBJ2-3 | TRBV6-2/TRBV6-3 | many | TRBD2 | CASSYSAGGGDTQYF | TGTGCCAGCAGTTACTCTGCGGGGGGAGGAGATACGCAGTATTTT
15 | TRBJ1-2 | TRBV7-4 | - | - | CASSLALGGWDGYTF | TGTGCCAGCAGCTTAGCGCTGGGGGGATGGGACGGCTACACCTTC
14 | TRBJ1-6 | TRBV7-9 | many | - | CASSLVDANSPLHF | TGTGCCAGCAGCTTAGTAGACGCCAATTCACCCCTCCACTTT
15 | TRBJ2-1 | TRBV20-1 | many | TRBD2 | CSAGDSGRAWNEQFF | TGCAGTGCTGGAGATAGCGGGAGGGCCTGGAATGAGCAGTTCTTC
15 | TRBJ2-1 | TRBV20-1 | - | TRBD2 | CSARTLLAGINEQFF | TGCAGTGCTAGAACCTTGCTAGCGGGTATCAATGAGCAGTTCTTC
14 | TRBJ1-1 | TRBV5-6 | many | TRBD1 | CASSQGQGATEAFF | TGTGCCAGCAGCCAGGGACAGGGGGCCACTGAAGCTTTCTTT
16 | TRBJ1-5 | TRBV10-3 | few | - | CAISQNQQGGSQPQHF | TGTGCCATCAGCCAAAACCAACAGGGCGGGAGTCAGCCCCAGCATTTT
15 | TRBJ2-7 | TRBV7-9 | many | TRBD2 | CASSLPGGTAYEQYF | TGTGCCAGCAGCTTACCGGGAGGTACCGCCTACGAGCAGTACTTC
11 | TRBJ2-3 | TRBV7-9 | few | - | CATNPKDTQYF | TGTGCCACCAACCCCAAGGATACGCAGTATTTT
13 | TRBJ1-1 | TRBV4-1 | - | - | CASSQRLNTEAFF | TGCGCCAGCAGCCAGAGACTGAACACTGAAGCTTTCTTT
11 | TRBJ2-5 | TRBV6-2/TRBV6-3 | many | - | CASSDTETQYF | TGTGCCAGCTCGGACACCGAGACCCAGTACTTC
13 | TRBJ1-1 | TRBV7-2 | many | - | CAGSTQGRLEAFF | TGTGCCGGCAGCACTCAGGGGCGGCTTGAAGCTTTCTTT
17 | TRBJ1-5 | TRBV4-3 | - | TRBD1 | CASSQSIRDRVNQPQHF | TGCGCCAGCAGCCAGAGCATTAGGGACAGGGTGAATCAGCCCCAGCATTTT
15 | TRBJ2-3 | TRBV9 | - | - | CASSDSTGITDTQYF | TGTGCCAGCAGCGACTCGACGGGGATCACAGATACGCAGTATTTT
13 | TRBJ2-2 | TRBV20-1 | few | TRBD2 | CSGIAGNTGELFF | TGCAGTGGAATAGCGGGAAACACCGGGGAGCTGTTTTTT
13 | TRBJ1-1 | TRBV20-1 | many | TRBD1 | CSASAGGDTEAFF | TGCAGTGCTAGCGCAGGGGGTGACACTGAAGCTTTCTTT
12 | TRBJ2-1 | TRBV19 | - | - | CASSASFHEQFF | TGTGCCAGTAGTGCTAGCTTCCATGAGCAGTTCTTC
15 | TRBJ1-1 | TRBV5-4 | many | - | CASSLLRGPDTEAFF | TGTGCCAGCAGCTTGCTTCGGGGCCCCGACACTGAAGCTTTCTTT
15 | TRBJ1-1 | TRBV5-4 | - | - | CASSLRVLTKTEAFF | TGTGCCAGCAGCTTGCGAGTTTTAACGAAGACTGAAGCTTTCTTT
14 | TRBJ1-2 | TRBV30 | few | - | CAWSVGGPSYGYTF | TGTGCCTGGAGTGTCGGGGGGCCATCCTATGGCTACACCTTC
16 | TRBJ1-2 | TRBV24-1 | - | - | CATSDGPPRDGYGYTF | TGTGCCACCAGTGATGGCCCTCCCAGGGACGGTTATGGCTACACCTTC
16 | TRBJ2-2 | TRBV20-1 | few | TRBD2 | CSAHPARAGGSGELFF | TGCAGTGCCCACCCGGCTAGAGCGGGAGGGTCCGGGGAGCTGTTTTTT
11 | TRBJ2-7 | TRBV29-1 | - | TRBD1 | CSVGDSYEQYF | TGCAGCGTGGGGGACAGTTACGAGCAGTACTTC
18 | TRBJ2-7 | TRBV19 | many | TRBD2 | CASSVQPPLAGGIYEQYF | TGTGCCAGTAGTGTTCAGCCCCCTCTAGCGGGAGGGATCTACGAGCAGTACTTC
16 | TRBJ2-3 | TRBV5-4 | few | TRBD2 | CASSPASGGAGDTQYF | TGTGCCAGCAGCCCAGCTAGCGGGGGGGCTGGAGATACGCAGTATTTT
17 | TRBJ2-6 | TRBV6-1 | - | TRBD1 | CASSGDRRVAGANVLTF | TGTGCCAGCAGTGGGGACAGGAGGGTCGCGGGGGCCAACGTCCTGACTTTC